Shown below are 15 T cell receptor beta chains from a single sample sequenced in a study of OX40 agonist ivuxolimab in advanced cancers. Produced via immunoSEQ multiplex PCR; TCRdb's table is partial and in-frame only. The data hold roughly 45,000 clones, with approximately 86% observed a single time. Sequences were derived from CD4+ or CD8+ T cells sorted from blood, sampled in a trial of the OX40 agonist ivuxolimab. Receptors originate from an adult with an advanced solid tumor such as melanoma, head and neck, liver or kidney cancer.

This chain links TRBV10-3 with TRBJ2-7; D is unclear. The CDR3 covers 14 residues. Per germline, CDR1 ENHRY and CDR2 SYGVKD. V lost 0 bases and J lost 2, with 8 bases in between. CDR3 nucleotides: TGTGCCATCAGTGAGTCTTACGGAACCTACGAGCAGTACTTC. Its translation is CAISESYGTYEQYF.

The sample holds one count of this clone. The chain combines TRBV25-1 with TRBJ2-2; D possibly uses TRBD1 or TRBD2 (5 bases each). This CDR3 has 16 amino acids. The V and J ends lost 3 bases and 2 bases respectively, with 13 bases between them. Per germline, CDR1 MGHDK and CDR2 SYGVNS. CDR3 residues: CASSERQGRNTGELFF. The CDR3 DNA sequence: TGTGCCAGCAGTGAGCGCCAGGGACGCAACACCGGGGAGCTGTTTTTT.

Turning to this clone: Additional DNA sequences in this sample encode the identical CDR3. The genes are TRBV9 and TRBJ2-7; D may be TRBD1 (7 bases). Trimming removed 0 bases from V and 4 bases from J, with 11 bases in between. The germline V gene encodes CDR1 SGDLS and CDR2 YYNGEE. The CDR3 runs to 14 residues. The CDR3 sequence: CASSVGQGGYEQYF. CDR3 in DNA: TGTGCCAGCAGCGTAGGCCAGGGGGGTTACGAGCAGTACTTC.

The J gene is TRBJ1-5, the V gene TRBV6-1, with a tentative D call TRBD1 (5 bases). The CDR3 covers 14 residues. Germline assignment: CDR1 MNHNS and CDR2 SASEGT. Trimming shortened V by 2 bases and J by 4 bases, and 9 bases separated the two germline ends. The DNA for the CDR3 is TGTGCCAGCAGTGAATCAGGGATAAATCAGCCCCAGCATTTT. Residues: CASSESGINQPQHF.

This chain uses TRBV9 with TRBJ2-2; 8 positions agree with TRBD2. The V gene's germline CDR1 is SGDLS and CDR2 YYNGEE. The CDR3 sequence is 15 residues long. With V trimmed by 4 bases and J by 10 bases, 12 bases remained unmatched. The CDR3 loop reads CASSPGLALLPELFF. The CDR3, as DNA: TGTGCCAGCAGCCCCGGACTAGCCTTGCTCCCGGAGCTGTTTTTT.

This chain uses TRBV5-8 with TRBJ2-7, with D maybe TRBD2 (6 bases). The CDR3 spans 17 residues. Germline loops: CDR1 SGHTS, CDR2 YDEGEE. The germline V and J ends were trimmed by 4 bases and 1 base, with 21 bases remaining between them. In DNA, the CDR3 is TGTGCCAGCAGCAAAGAGGGGAGGTCGAGTGGTTCCTACGAGCAGTACTTC. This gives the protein CASSKEGRSSGSYEQYF.

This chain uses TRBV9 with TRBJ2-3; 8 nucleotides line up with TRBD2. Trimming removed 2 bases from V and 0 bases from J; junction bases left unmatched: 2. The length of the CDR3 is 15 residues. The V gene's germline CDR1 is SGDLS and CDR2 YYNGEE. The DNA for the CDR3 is TGTGCCAGCAGCGTCACTAGCGGTAGCACAGATACGCAGTATTTT. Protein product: CASSVTSGSTDTQYF. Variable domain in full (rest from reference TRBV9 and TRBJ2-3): DSGVTQTPKHLITATGQRVTLRCSPRSGDLSVYWYQQSLDQGLQFLIQYYNGEERAKGNILERFSAQQFPDLHSELNLSSLELGDSALYFCASSVTSGSTDTQYFGPGTRLTVL.

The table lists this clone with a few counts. This CDR3 reads CASSSPATGANTEAFF. The CDR3 region has the DNA TGTGCCAGCAGTTCCCCCGCGACAGGGGCGAACACTGAAGCTTTCTTT. V gene TRBV28 combines with J gene TRBJ1-1; 8 bases agree with TRBD1. In germline, CDR1 is MDHEN, CDR2 SYDVKM. Losses at the gene ends were 4 bases for V and 1 base for J; bases not matched to a gene: 8. The CDR3 runs 16 residues.

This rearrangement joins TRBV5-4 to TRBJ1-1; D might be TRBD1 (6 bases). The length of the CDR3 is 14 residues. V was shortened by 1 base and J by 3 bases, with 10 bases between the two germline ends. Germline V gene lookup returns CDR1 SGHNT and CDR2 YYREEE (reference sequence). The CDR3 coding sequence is TGTGCCAGCAGCTTGACAGGGAGAGACACTGAAGCTTTCTTT. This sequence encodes CASSLTGRDTEAFF.

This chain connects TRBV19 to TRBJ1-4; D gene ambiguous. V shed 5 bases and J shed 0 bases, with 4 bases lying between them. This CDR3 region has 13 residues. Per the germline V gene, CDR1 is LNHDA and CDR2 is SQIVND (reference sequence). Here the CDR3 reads CASSAATNEKLFF. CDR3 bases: TGTGCCAGTAGTGCGGCAACTAATGAAAAACTGTTTTTT.

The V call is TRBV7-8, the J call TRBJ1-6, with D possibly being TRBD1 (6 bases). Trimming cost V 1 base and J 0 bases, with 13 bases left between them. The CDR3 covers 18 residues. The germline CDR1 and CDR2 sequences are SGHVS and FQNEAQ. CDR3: CASSLVGGGGSYNSPLHF. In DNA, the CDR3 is TGTGCCAGCAGCTTAGTTGGGGGGGGCGGCTCCTATAATTCACCCCTCCACTTT.

CDR3 in DNA: TGTGCCAGCCGTGCTAACAGGAACACCGGGGAGCTGTTTTTT. Translated: CASRANRNTGELFF. The chain has TRBV6-4 and TRBJ2-2; D gene uncertain. This CDR3 is built from 14 residues. The V gene lost 8 bases and the J gene lost 1 base, with 11 bases spanning the gap. Looked up from germline, CDR1 is MRHNA and CDR2 is SNTAGT.

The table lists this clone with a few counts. The CDR3: CASTRRVAGGLRRTDTQYF. The CDR3 bases are TGTGCCAGCACCCGAAGGGTAGCGGGGGGCCTCCGCCGCACAGATACGCAGTATTTT. The rearrangement joins TRBV7-2 to TRBJ2-3; 10 bases align to TRBD2. This CDR3 comprises 19 residues. J lost 1 base, V lost 7 bases, and 17 bases had no gene match. Per germline, CDR1 SGHTA and CDR2 FQGNSA.

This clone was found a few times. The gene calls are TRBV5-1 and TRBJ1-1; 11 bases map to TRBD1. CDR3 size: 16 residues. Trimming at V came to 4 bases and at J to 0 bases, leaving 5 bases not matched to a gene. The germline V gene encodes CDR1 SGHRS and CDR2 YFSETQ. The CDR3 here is CASSPRTGGLNTEAFF. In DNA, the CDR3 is TGCGCCAGCAGCCCGCGGACAGGGGGCTTGAACACTGAAGCTTTCTTT.

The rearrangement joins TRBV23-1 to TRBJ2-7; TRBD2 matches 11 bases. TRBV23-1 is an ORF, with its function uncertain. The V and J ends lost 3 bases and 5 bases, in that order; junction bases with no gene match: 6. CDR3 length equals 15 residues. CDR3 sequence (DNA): TGCGCCAGCAGTCAGTCGACTAGCGGGAATAACGAGCAGTACTTC. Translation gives CASSQSTSGNNEQYF.